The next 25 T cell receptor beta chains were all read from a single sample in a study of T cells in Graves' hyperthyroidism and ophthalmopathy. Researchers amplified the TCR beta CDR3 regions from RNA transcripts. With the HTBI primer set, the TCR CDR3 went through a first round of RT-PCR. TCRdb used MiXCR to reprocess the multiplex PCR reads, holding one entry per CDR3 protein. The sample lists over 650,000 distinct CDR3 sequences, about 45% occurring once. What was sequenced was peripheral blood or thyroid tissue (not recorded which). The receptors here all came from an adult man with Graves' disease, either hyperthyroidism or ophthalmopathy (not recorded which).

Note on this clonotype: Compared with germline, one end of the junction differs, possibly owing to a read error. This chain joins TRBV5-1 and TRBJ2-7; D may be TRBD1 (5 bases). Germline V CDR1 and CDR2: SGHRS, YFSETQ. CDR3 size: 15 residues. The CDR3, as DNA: TGTGCCAGCAGCTTAGTGGCAGGGCGCTCCTACGAGCAGTACTTC. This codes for CASSLVAGRSYEQYF.

CDR3 sequence reads: CATARGTSGNTDTQYF. For the CDR3, the DNA is TGTGCCACGGCACGGGGGACTAGCGGGAACACAGATACGCAGTATTTT. This sequence joins TRBV15 and TRBJ2-3; 13 bases match TRBD2. Germline values: CDR1 LNHNV, CDR2 YYDKDF (reference sequence). The CDR3 extends over 16 amino acids. The J segment lost 2 bases and the V segment lost 9 bases, leaving 8 bases of the junction unmatched. Looking up the rest from reference TRBV15 and TRBJ2-3 gives the full variable domain: DAMVIQNPRYQVTQFGKPVTLSCSQTLNHNVMYWYQQKSSQAPKLLFHYYDKDFNNEADTPDNFQSRRPNTSFCFLDIRSPGLGDTAMYLCATARGTSGNTDTQYFGPGTRLTVL.

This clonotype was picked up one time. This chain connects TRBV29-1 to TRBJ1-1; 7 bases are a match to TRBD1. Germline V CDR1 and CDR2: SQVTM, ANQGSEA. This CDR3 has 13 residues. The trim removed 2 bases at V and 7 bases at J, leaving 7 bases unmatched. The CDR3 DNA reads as TGCAGCGTTGAATCGGGACAGATCATTGAAGCTTTCTTT. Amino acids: CSVESGQIIEAFF.

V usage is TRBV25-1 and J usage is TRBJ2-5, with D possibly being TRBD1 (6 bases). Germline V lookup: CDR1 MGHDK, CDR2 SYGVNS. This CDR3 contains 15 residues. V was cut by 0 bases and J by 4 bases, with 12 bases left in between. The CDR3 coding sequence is TGTGCCAGCAGTGAATATTTGGAGGACAGAGAGACCCAGTACTTC. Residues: CASSEYLEDRETQYF.

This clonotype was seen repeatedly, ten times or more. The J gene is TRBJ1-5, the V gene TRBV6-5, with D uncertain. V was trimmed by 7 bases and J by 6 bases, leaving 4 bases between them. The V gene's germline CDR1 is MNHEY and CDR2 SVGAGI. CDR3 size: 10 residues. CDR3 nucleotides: TGTGCCAGCATACCTCAGCCCCAGCATTTT. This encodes CASIPQPQHF.

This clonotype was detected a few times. This chain's CDR3 is CASSFGTVTYEQYF. The CDR3 coding sequence is TGTGCCAGCAGTTTCGGGACAGTTACCTACGAGCAGTACTTC. V and J are TRBV7-9 and TRBJ2-7; 7 bases map to TRBD1. Germline V CDR1 and CDR2: SEHNR, FQNEAQ (reference sequence). The J segment lost 2 bases and the V segment lost 6 bases, leaving 7 bases of the junction unmatched. The CDR3 spans 14 residues.

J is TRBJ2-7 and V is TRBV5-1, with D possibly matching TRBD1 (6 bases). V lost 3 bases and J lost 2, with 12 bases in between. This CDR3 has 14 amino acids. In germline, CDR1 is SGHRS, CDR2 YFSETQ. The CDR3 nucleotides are TGCGCCAGCAGCTGGGACACGGGGCCCTACGAGCAGTACTTC. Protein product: CASSWDTGPYEQYF.

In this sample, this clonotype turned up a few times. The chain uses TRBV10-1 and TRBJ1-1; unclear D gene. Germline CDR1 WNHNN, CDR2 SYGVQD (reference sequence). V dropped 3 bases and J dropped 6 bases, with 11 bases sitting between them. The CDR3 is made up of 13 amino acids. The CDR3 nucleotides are TGCGCCAGCAGTGAACTTTGGGGAGCTGAAGCTTTCTTT. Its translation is CASSELWGAEAFF.

CDR3 amino acids: CASSQAASGGARETQYF. For the CDR3, the DNA is TGTGCCAGCAGCCAAGCGGCTAGCGGGGGGGCTCGGGAGACCCAGTACTTC. The rearrangement joins TRBV7-9 to TRBJ2-5, with 12 bases that match TRBD2. Germline V gene lookup returns CDR1 SEHNR and CDR2 FQNEAQ (reference sequence). The CDR3 spans 17 residues. Trimming cost V 5 bases and J 5 bases; bases outside gene matches: 12.

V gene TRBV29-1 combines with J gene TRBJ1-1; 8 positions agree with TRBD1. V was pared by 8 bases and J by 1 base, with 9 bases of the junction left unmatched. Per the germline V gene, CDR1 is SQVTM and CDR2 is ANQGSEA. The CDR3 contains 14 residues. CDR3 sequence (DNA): TGCAGCTTGGCCATTGGGACAGGGAACACTGAAGCTTTCTTT. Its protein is CSLAIGTGNTEAFF.

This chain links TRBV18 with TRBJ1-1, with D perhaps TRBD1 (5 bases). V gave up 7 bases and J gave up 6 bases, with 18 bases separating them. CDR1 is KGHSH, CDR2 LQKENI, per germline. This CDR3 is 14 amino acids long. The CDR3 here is CASLAGRVYAEAFF. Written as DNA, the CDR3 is TGTGCCAGCTTGGCCGGCAGGGTCTACGCTGAAGCTTTCTTT.

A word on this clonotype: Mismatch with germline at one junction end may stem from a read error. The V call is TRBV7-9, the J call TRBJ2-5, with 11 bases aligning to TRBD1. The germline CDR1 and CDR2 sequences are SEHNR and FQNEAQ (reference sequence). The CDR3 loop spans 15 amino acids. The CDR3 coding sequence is TGTGCCAGCAGCTCCCCAGGGACAGGGGGAGAGGCCCAGTACTTC. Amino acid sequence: CASSSPGTGGEAQYF. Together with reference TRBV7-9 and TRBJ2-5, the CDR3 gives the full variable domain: DTGVSQNPRHKITKRGQNVTFRCDPISEHNRLYWYRQTLGQGPEFLTYFQNEAQLEKSRLLSDRFSAERPKGSFSTLEIQRTEQGDSAMYLCASSSPGTGGEAQYFGPGTRLLVL.

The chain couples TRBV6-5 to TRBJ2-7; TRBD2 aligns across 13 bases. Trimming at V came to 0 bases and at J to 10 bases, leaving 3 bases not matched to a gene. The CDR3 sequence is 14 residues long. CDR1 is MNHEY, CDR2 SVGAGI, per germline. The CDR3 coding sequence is TGTGCCAGCAGTTACTCACTAGCGGGAGGGGGTCAGTACTTC. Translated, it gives CASSYSLAGGGQYF.

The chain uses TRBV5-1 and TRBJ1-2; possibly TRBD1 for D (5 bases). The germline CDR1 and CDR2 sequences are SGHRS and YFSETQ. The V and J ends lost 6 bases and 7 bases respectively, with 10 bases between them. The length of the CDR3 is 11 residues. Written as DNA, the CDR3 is TGCGCCAGCATAGGGGACGGTGGCTACACCTTC. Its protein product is CASIGDGGYTF. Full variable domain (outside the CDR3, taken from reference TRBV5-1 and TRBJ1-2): KAGVTQTPRYLIKTRGQQVTLSCSPISGHRSVSWYQQTPGQGLQFLFEYFSETQRNKGNFPGRFSGRQFSNSRSEMNVSTLELGDSALYLCASIGDGGYTFGSGTRLTVV.

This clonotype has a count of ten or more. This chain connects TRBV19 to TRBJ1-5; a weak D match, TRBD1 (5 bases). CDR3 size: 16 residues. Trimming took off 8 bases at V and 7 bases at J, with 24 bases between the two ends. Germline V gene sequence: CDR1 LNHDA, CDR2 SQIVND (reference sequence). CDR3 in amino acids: CASSTTARGTGQPQHF. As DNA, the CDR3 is TGTGCCAGTTCGACAACCGCGAGAGGGACGGGGCAGCCCCAGCATTTT.

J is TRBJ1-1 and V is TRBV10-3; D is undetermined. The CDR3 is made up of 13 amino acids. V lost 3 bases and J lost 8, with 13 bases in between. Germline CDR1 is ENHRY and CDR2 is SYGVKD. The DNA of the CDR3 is TGTGCCATCAGTGAAGTTGGGAATTCAGAAGCTTTCTTT. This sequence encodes CAISEVGNSEAFF.

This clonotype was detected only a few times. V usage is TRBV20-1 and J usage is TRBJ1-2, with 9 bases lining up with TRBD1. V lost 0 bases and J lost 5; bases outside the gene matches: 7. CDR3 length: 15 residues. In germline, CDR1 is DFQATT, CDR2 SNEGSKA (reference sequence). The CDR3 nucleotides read TGCAGTGCTAGAGATCCGGGACAGGGAGCTTATGGCTACACCTTC. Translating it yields CSARDPGQGAYGYTF.

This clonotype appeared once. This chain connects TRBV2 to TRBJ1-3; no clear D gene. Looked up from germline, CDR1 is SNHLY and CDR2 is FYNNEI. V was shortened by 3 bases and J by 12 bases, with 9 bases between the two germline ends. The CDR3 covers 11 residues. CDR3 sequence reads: CASSDGHSIYF. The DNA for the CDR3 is TGTGCCAGCAGTGATGGGCACAGCATATATTTT.

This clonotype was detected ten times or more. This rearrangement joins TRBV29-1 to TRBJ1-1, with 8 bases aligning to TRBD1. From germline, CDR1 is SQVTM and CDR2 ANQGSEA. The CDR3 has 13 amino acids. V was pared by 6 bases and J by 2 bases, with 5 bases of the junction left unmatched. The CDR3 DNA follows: TGCAGCGTCCGGGGACAGGCAAACACTGAAGCTTTCTTT. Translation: CSVRGQANTEAFF.

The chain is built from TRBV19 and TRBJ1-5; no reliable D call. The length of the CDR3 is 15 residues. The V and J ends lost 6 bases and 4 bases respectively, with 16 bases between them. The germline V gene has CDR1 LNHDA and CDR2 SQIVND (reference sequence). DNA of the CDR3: TGTGCCAGTAGCGCGGCAGCGGGTGGAAATCAGCCCCAGCATTTT. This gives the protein CASSAAAGGNQPQHF.

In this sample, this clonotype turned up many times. CDR3 nucleotide sequence: TGTGCCAGCAGATCGACGGGGACAGGGAGTTCACCCCTCCACTTT. Protein sequence: CASRSTGTGSSPLHF. V is TRBV5-8 and J is TRBJ1-6; the match to TRBD1 covers 9 bases. From germline, CDR1 is SGHTS and CDR2 YDEGEE. V shed 5 bases, J shed 9 bases, and the junction held 9 bases outside the gene matches. The CDR3 has 15 residues.

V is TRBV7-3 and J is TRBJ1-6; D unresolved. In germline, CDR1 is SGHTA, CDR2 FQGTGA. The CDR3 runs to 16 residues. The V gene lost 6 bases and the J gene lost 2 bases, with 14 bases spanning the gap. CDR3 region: CASSLTFHPYNSPLHF. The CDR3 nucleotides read TGTGCCAGCAGTTTGACGTTTCACCCCTATAATTCACCCCTCCACTTT.

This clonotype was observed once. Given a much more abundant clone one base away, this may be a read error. CDR3 sequence reads: CASSRTGSNEKLIF. The CDR3 DNA reads TGTGCCAGCAGCCGGACAGGGTCAAATGAAAAACTGATTTTT. The chain combines TRBV11-1 with TRBJ1-4; 8 bases map to TRBD1. There are 14 residues in the CDR3. In germline, CDR1 is SGHAT, CDR2 FQDESV (reference sequence).

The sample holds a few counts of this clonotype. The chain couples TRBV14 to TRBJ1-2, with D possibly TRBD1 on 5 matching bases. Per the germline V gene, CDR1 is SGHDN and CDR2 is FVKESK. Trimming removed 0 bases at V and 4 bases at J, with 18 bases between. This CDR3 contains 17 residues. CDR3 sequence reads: CASSQDLVGVQGYGYTF. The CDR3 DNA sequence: TGTGCCAGCAGCCAAGATCTTGTAGGTGTGCAGGGCTATGGCTACACCTTC. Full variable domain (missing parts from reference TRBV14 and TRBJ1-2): EAGVTQFPSHSVIEKGQTVTLRCDPISGHDNLYWYRRVMGKEIKFLLHFVKESKQDESGMPNNRFLAERTGGTYSTLKVQPAELEDSGVYFCASSQDLVGVQGYGYTFGSGTRLTVV.

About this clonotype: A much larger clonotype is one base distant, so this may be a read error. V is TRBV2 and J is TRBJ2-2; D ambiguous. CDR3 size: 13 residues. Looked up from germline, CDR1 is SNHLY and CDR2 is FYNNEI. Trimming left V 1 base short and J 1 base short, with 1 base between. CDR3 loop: CASSEENTGELFF. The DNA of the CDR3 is TGTGCCAGCAGTGAAGAGAACACCGGGGAGCTGTTTTTT. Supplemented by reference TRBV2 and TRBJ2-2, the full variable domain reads EPEVTQTPSHQVTQMGQEVILRCVPISNHLYFYWYRQILGQKVEFLVSFYNNEISEKSEIFDDQFSVERPDGSNFTLKIRSTKLEDSAMYFCASSEENTGELFFGEGSRLTVL.